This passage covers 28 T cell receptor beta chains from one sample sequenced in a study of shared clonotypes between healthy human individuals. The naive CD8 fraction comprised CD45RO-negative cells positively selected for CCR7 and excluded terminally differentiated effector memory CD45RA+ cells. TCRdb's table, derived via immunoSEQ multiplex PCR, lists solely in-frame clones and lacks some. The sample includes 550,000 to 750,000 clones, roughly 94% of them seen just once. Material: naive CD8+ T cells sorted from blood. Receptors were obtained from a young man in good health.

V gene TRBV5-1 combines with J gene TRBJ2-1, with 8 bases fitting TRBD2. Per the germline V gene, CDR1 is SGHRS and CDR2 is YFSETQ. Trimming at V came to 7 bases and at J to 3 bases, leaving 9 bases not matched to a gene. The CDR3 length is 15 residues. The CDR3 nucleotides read TGCGCCAGCCGCCTCGGCACTAGCGGCTACAATGAGCAGTTCTTC. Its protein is CASRLGTSGYNEQFF.

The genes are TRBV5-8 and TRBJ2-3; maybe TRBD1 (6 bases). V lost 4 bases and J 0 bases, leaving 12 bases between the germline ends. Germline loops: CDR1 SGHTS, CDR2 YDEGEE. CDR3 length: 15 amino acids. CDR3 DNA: TGTGCCAGCAGCCACGGACAGACTAGCACAGATACGCAGTATTTT. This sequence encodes CASSHGQTSTDTQYF.

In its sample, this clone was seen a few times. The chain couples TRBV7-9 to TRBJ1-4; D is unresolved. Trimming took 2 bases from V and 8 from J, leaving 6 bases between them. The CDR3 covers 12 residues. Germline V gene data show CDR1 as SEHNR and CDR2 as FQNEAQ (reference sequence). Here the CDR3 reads CASSLSWEKLFF. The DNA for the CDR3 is TGTGCCAGCAGCTTATCATGGGAAAAACTGTTTTTT.

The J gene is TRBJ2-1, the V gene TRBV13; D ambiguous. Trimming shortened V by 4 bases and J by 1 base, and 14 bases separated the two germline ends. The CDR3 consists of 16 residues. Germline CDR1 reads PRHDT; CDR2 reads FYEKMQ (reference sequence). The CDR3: CASSSHLDESYNEQFF. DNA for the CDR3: TGTGCCAGCAGCTCCCACCTCGACGAATCCTACAATGAGCAGTTCTTC.

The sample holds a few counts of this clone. In DNA, the CDR3 is TGTGCCACCGACGGGGGGGGGAATCAGCCCCAGCATTTT. Translated, it gives CATDGGGNQPQHF. This chain joins TRBV19 and TRBJ1-5; D might be TRBD1 (5 bases). Per germline, CDR1 LNHDA and CDR2 SQIVND (reference sequence). V lost 10 bases and J lost 4, with 14 bases in between. The CDR3 is 13 residues long.

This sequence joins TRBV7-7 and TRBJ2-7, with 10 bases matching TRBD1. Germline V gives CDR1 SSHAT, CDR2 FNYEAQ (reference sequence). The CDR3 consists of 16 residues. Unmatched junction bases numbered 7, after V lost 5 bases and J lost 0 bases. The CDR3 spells CASSRTGGPSSYEQYF. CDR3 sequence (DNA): TGTGCCAGCAGCCGGACAGGGGGGCCTAGCTCCTACGAGCAGTACTTC.

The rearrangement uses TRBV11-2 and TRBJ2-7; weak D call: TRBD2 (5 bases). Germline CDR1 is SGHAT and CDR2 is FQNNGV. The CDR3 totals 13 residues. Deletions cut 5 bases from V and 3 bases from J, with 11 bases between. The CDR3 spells CASSSGGYYEQYF. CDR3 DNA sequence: TGTGCCAGCAGCAGCGGTGGGTACTACGAGCAGTACTTC.

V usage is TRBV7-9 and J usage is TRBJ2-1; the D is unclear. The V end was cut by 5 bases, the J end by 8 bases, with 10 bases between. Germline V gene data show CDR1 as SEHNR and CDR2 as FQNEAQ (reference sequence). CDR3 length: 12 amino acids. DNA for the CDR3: TGTGCCAGCAGCCTCCTAAGGCATGAGCAGTTCTTC. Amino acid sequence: CASSLLRHEQFF. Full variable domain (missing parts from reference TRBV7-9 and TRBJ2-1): DTGVSQNPRHKITKRGQNVTFRCDPISEHNRLYWYRQTLGQGPEFLTYFQNEAQLEKSRLLSDRFSAERPKGSFSTLEIQRTEQGDSAMYLCASSLLRHEQFFGPGTRLTVL.

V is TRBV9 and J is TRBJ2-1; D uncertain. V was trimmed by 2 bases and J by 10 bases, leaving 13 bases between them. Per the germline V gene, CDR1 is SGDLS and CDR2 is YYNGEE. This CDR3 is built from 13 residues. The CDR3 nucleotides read TGTGCCAGCAGCGTCACATCCTCGAGCGAGCAGTTCTTC. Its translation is CASSVTSSSEQFF.

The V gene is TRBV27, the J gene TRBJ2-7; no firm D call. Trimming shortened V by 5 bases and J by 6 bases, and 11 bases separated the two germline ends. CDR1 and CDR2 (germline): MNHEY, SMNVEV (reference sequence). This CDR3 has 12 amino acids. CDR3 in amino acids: CASSKTRGEQYF. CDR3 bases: TGTGCCAGCAGTAAAACAAGAGGCGAGCAGTACTTC.

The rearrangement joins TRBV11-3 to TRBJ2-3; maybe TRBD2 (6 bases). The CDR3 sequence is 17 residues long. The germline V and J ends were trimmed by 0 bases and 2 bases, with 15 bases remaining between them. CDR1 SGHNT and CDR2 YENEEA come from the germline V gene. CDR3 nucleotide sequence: TGTGCCAGCAGCTTAGAAGGGCCGGGAGAGGCCACAGATACGCAGTATTTT. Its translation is CASSLEGPGEATDTQYF.

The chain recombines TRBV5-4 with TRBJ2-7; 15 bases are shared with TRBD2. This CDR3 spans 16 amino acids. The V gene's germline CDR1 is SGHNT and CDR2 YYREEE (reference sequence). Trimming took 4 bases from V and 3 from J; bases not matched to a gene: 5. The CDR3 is CASSGGTSGRNYEQYF. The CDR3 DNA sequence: TGTGCCAGCAGCGGGGGGACTAGCGGGAGGAACTACGAGCAGTACTTC. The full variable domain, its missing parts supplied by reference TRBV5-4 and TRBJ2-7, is ETGVTQSPTHLIKTRGQQVTLRCSSQSGHNTVSWYQQALGQGPQFIFQYYREEENGRGNFPPRFSGLQFPNYSSELNVNALELDDSALYLCASSGGTSGRNYEQYFGPGTRLTVT.

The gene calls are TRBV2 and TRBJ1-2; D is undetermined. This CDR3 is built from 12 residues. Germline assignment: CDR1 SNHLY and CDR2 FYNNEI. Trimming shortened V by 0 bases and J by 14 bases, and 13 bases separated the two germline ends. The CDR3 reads CASSEAASEGTF. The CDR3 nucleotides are TGTGCCAGCAGTGAAGCGGCGAGCGAGGGAACCTTC. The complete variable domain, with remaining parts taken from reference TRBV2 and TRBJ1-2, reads EPEVTQTPSHQVTQMGQEVILRCVPISNHLYFYWYRQILGQKVEFLVSFYNNEISEKSEIFDDQFSVERPDGSNFTLKIRSTKLEDSAMYFCASSEAASEGTFGSGTRLTVV.

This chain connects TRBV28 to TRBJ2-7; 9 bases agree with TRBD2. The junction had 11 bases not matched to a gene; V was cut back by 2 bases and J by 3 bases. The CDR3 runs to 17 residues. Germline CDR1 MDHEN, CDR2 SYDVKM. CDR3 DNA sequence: TGTGCCAGCAGTTTAACTAGCGGGTGGTCCGTCGGCTACGAGCAGTACTTC. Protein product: CASSLTSGWSVGYEQYF.

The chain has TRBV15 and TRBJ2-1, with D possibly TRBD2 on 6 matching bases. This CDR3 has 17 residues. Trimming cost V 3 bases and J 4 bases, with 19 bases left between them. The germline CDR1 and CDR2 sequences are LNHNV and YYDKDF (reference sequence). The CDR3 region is CATSSRLDPTRYNEQFF. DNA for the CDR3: TGTGCCACCAGCAGTCGACTAGACCCCACTCGTTACAATGAGCAGTTCTTC.

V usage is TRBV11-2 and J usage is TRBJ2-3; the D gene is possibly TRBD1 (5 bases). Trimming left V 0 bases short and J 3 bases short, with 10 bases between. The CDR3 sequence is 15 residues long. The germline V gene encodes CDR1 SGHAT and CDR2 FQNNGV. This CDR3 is CASSLEGRVTDTQYF. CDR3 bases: TGTGCCAGCAGCTTAGAGGGCAGGGTGACAGATACGCAGTATTTT.

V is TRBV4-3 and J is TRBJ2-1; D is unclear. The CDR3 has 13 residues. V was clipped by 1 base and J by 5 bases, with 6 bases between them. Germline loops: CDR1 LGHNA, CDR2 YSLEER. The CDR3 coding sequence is TGCGCCAGCAGCCAAGGATACAACAATGAGCAGTTCTTC. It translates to CASSQGYNNEQFF.

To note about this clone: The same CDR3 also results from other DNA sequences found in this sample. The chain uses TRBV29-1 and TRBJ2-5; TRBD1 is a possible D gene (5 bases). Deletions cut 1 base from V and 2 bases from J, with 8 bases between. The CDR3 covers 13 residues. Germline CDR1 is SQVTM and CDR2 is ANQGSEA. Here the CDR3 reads CSVEGQGQETQYF. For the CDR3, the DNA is TGCAGCGTTGAAGGGCAGGGACAAGAGACCCAGTACTTC.

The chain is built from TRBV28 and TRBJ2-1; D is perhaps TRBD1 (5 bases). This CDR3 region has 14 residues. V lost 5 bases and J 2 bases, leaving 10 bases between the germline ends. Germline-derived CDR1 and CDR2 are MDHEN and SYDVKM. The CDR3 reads CASSPQTAYNEQFF. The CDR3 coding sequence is TGTGCCAGCAGTCCCCAGACAGCCTACAATGAGCAGTTCTTC.

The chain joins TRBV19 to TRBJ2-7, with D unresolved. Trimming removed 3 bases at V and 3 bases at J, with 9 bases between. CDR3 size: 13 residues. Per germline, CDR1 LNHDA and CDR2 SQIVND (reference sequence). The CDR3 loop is CASSIKAGYEQYF. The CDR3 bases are TGTGCCAGTAGTATTAAGGCTGGCTACGAGCAGTACTTC.

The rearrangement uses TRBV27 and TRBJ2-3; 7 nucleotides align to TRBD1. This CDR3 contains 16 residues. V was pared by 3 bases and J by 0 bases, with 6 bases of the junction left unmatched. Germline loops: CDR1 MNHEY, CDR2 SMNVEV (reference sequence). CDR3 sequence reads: CASSLTGRSSTDTQYF. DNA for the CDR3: TGTGCCAGCAGTTTGACAGGGCGCTCTAGCACAGATACGCAGTATTTT.

The CDR3 DNA sequence: TGTGCCTGGAGTGCCTCTCGTTACGAGCAGTTCTTC. It codes for CAWSASRYEQFF. This sequence joins TRBV30 and TRBJ2-1; D uncertain. The ends were cut back, 1 base at V and 10 bases at J, with 11 bases in the middle. This CDR3 region has 12 residues. Germline CDR1 GTSNPN, CDR2 SVGIG (reference sequence).

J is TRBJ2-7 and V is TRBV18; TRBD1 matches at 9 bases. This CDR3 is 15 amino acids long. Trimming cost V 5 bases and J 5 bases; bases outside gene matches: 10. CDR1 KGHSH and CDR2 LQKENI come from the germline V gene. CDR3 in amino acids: CASSGSATGGDEQYF. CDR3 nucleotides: TGTGCCAGCTCAGGGTCCGCTACAGGGGGCGACGAGCAGTACTTC.

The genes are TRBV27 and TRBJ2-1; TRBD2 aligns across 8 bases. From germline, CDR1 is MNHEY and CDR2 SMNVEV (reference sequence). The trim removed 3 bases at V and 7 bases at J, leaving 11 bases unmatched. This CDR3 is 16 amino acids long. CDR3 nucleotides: TGTGCCAGCAGTTTCTCAGCGGGAGTAAGGGTAAATGAGCAGTTCTTC. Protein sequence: CASSFSAGVRVNEQFF.

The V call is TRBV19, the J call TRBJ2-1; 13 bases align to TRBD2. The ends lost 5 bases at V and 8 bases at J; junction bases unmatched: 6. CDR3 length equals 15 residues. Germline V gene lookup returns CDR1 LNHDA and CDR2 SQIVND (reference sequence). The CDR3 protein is CASSGWTSGSDEQFF. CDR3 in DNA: TGTGCCAGTAGTGGTTGGACTAGCGGGAGTGATGAGCAGTTCTTC.

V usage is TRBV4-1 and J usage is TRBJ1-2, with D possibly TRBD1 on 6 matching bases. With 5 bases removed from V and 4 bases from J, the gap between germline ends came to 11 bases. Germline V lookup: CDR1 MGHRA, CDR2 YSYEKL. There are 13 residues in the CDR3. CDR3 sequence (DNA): TGCGCCAGCAGCGGGGGGCGCGCCTATGGCTACACCTTC. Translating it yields CASSGGRAYGYTF.

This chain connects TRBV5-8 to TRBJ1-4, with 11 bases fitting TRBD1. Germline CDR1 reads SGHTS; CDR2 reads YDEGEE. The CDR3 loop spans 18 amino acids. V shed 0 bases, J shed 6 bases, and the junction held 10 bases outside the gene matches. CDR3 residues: CASSLGPRTGGRDEKLFF. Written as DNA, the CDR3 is TGTGCCAGCAGCTTGGGGCCCCGGACAGGGGGCCGAGATGAAAAACTGTTTTTT. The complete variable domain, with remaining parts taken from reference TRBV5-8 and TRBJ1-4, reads EAGVTQSPTHLIKTRGQQATLRCSPISGHTSVYWYQQALGLGLQFLLWYDEGEERNRGNFPPRFSGRQFPNYSSELNVNALELEDSALYLCASSLGPRTGGRDEKLFFGSGTQLSVL.

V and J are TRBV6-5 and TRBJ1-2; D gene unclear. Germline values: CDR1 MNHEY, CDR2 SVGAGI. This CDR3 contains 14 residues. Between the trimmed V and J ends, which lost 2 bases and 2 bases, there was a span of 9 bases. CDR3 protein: CASSYLARNYGYTF. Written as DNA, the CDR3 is TGTGCCAGCAGTTACCTCGCCAGGAACTATGGCTACACCTTC.